The 21 T cell receptor beta chains below come from one sample, sequenced in a study of OX40 agonist ivuxolimab in advanced cancers. Here immunoSEQ multiplex PCR was the method, and the copy in TCRdb shows in-frame clones only, minus some. Of 25,000 to 35,000 clones in the sample, approximately 88% were seen once. The source material was CD4+ or CD8+ T cells sorted from blood, sampled in a trial of the OX40 agonist ivuxolimab. Source of these receptors: an adult with an advanced solid tumor such as melanoma, head and neck, liver or kidney cancer.

V is TRBV6-5 and J is TRBJ1-1; no firm D call. Trimming shortened V by 6 bases and J by 2 bases, and 13 bases separated the two germline ends. The CDR3 is made up of 14 amino acids. Germline V gives CDR1 MNHEY, CDR2 SVGAGI. CDR3 coding DNA: TGTGCCAGCAGCACCGACGAACGAAACACTGAAGCTTTCTTT. Its translation is CASSTDERNTEAFF.

This clone rates as medium-sized. The chain has TRBV7-9 and TRBJ2-7; D is unresolved. CDR1 is SEHNR, CDR2 FQNEAQ, per germline (reference sequence). V was clipped by 4 bases and J by 2 bases, with 21 bases between them. This CDR3 has 17 residues. The CDR3 DNA follows: TGTGCCAGCAGCTCCCCCCCCCGGTATGTGGGTCCCTACGAGCAGTACTTC. This encodes CASSSPPRYVGPYEQYF.

CDR3 DNA sequence: TGTGCCAGCACTCGGGGCACCGGGGAGCTGTTTTTT. Translation: CASTRGTGELFF. The chain links TRBV28 to TRBJ2-2, with D tentatively TRBD2 (5 bases). From germline, CDR1 is MDHEN and CDR2 SYDVKM. Trimming removed 7 bases from V and 4 bases from J, with 7 bases in between. This CDR3 spans 12 amino acids.

Here the CDR3 DNA reads TGCGCCAGCAGCATAGGGACAGGGGGCATGTATGAAGGCTACACCTTC. It yields the protein CASSIGTGGMYEGYTF. The rearrangement links TRBV5-1 to TRBJ1-2; TRBD1 aligns across 12 bases. This CDR3 is built from 16 residues. With V trimmed by 4 bases and J by 8 bases, 12 bases remained unmatched. CDR1 and CDR2 (germline): SGHRS, YFSETQ.

The chain recombines TRBV30 with TRBJ2-5, with D perhaps TRBD1 (6 bases). The V gene lost 2 bases and the J gene lost 5 bases, with 12 bases spanning the gap. CDR3 length: 13 amino acids. Germline V gives CDR1 GTSNPN, CDR2 SVGIG (reference sequence). The CDR3 loop reads CAWSSGDGETQYF. CDR3 nucleotides: TGTGCCTGGAGTTCAGGGGATGGGGAGACCCAGTACTTC.

The chain is built from TRBV2 and TRBJ2-1; perhaps TRBD1 as D (5 bases). The ends were cut back, 2 bases at V and 5 bases at J, with 10 bases in the middle. The CDR3 runs 14 residues. Per the germline V gene, CDR1 is SNHLY and CDR2 is FYNNEI. The DNA of the CDR3 is TGTGCCAGCAGTGAACCGCAGGGAAACAATGAGCAGTTCTTC. Protein product: CASSEPQGNNEQFF.

V usage is TRBV6-5 and J usage is TRBJ2-2, with 9 positions matching TRBD2. The CDR3 is made up of 15 amino acids. Germline-derived CDR1 and CDR2 are MNHEY and SVGAGI. V gave up 6 bases and J gave up 6 bases; unmatched junction bases: 8. CDR3 amino acids: CASRGTSRKAGELFF. The CDR3, as DNA: TGTGCCAGCAGAGGGACTAGCCGGAAGGCCGGGGAGCTGTTTTTT.

V is TRBV28 and J is TRBJ2-1; TRBD1 matches 10 bases. The CDR3 is 15 residues long. After removal of 7 bases from V and 5 bases from J, the junction contained 8 bases not matched to a gene. Germline CDR1 reads MDHEN; CDR2 reads SYDVKM. This CDR3 is CASTDRDRGHNEQFF. The CDR3 bases are TGTGCCAGCACCGACCGGGACAGGGGTCACAATGAGCAGTTCTTC.

This chain uses TRBV9 with TRBJ2-1; possibly TRBD2 for D (6 bases). Germline V CDR1 and CDR2: SGDLS, YYNGEE. Trimming took 0 bases from V and 5 from J, leaving 12 bases between them. The CDR3 is 15 residues long. This chain's CDR3 is CASSVEASVNNEQFF. CDR3 nucleotides: TGTGCCAGCAGCGTAGAGGCTAGCGTCAACAATGAGCAGTTCTTC.

V is TRBV6-4 and J is TRBJ2-1, with unresolved D. The CDR3 contains 13 residues. Trimming took off 0 bases at V and 4 bases at J, with 4 bases between the two ends. The V gene's germline CDR1 is MRHNA and CDR2 SNTAGT. Here the CDR3 DNA reads TGTGCCAGCAGTGACTCGGTATACAATGAGCAGTTCTTC. Protein: CASSDSVYNEQFF.

This sequence joins TRBV19 and TRBJ2-3; possibly TRBD1 for D (6 bases). V was trimmed by 5 bases and J by 7 bases, leaving 16 bases between them. The CDR3 is 14 amino acids. Germline values: CDR1 LNHDA, CDR2 SQIVND (reference sequence). CDR3 residues: CASSWSGGLNTQYF. In DNA, the CDR3 is TGTGCCAGTAGTTGGTCTGGGGGCCTCAATACGCAGTATTTT.

This sequence joins TRBV19 and TRBJ2-3; D ambiguous. This CDR3 comprises 16 residues. CDR1 is LNHDA, CDR2 SQIVND, per germline (reference sequence). With 3 bases removed from V and 0 bases from J, the gap between germline ends came to 13 bases. CDR3 sequence (DNA): TGTGCCAGTAGTATTGGGGAAGGACCTAGCACAGATACGCAGTATTTT. Amino acids: CASSIGEGPSTDTQYF.

The chain employs TRBV27 and TRBJ1-1, with unresolved D. The V end was cut by 5 bases, the J end by 1 base, with 8 bases between. The CDR3 has 13 amino acids. Germline CDR1 MNHEY, CDR2 SMNVEV (reference sequence). CDR3 sequence reads: CASSATENTEAFF. The DNA of the CDR3 is TGTGCCAGCAGTGCCACGGAGAACACTGAAGCTTTCTTT.

This chain joins TRBV11-3 and TRBJ1-1; no clear D gene. Looked up from germline, CDR1 is SGHNT and CDR2 is YENEEA. V shed 5 bases and J shed 4 bases, with 8 bases lying between them. The CDR3 runs 12 residues. The CDR3 region has the DNA TGTGCCAGCAGCCAGTTGAGCACTGAAGCTTTCTTT. It is translated as CASSQLSTEAFF. Full variable domain (remainder filled in from reference TRBV11-3 and TRBJ1-1): EAGVVQSPRYKIIEKKQPVAFWCNPISGHNTLYWYLQNLGQGPELLIRYENEEAVDDSQLPKDRFSAERLKGVDSTLKIQPAELGDSAVYLCASSQLSTEAFFGQGTRLTVV.

This clone was recorded only once. The chain joins TRBV19 to TRBJ2-7, with 7 bases aligning to TRBD1. The junction had 4 bases not matched to a gene; V was cut back by 7 bases and J by 1 base. Germline V gene lookup returns CDR1 LNHDA and CDR2 SQIVND (reference sequence). The CDR3 is 13 residues long. The CDR3 sequence is CASKGDRSYEQYF. CDR3 in DNA: TGTGCCAGTAAGGGGGACAGATCCTACGAGCAGTACTTC.

The gene calls are TRBV7-2 and TRBJ2-7; D is undetermined. Germline V CDR1 and CDR2: SGHTA, FQGNSA. CDR3 length equals 14 residues. V shed 5 bases and J shed 3 bases, with 14 bases lying between them. The CDR3 nucleotides are TGTGCCAGCAGCCTCCGGATCGTCGGCTACGAGCAGTACTTC. This translates into CASSLRIVGYEQYF.

The chain has TRBV2 and TRBJ2-1; D ambiguous. The V gene's germline CDR1 is SNHLY and CDR2 FYNNEI. The CDR3 sequence is 14 residues long. Between the trimmed V and J ends, which lost 4 bases and 2 bases, there was a span of 9 bases. The CDR3 coding sequence is TGTGCCAGCAGTGTGGTGGGAACCTACAATGAGCAGTTCTTC. Translating it yields CASSVVGTYNEQFF.

This sequence joins TRBV5-6 and TRBJ2-7, with 9 bases identical to TRBD2. Germline V gene sequence: CDR1 SGHDT, CDR2 YYEEEE. V was pared by 0 bases and J by 3 bases, with 10 bases of the junction left unmatched. The CDR3 is 17 amino acids. The DNA of the CDR3 is TGTGCCAGCAGCTTGGCCATGGCTAGCGGGAACCTCTACGAGCAGTACTTC. It specifies CASSLAMASGNLYEQYF.

This clone has only a few counts. The V gene is TRBV25-1, the J gene TRBJ1-1; the match to TRBD1 covers 8 bases. The junction had 8 bases not matched to a gene; V was cut back by 11 bases and J by 3 bases. This CDR3 comprises 13 residues. Germline values: CDR1 MGHDK, CDR2 SYGVNS. The CDR3 DNA reads as TGTGCCGCTGGACAGGGCGGGGACACTGAAGCTTTCTTT. Translated, it gives CAAGQGGDTEAFF.

The V and J genes are TRBV9 and TRBJ2-4, with 9 bases matching TRBD1. Germline V gene data show CDR1 as SGDLS and CDR2 as YYNGEE. The CDR3 contains 14 residues. V lost 0 bases, J lost 8 bases, and 3 bases stayed unmatched. The CDR3 coding sequence is TGTGCCAGCAGCGTAGAGGGACAGGGTGACATTCAGTACTTC. The encoded protein is CASSVEGQGDIQYF.

This clone was counted a single time. This chain links TRBV5-4 with TRBJ2-7; possibly TRBD2 for D (5 bases). CDR3 size: 15 residues. CDR1 and CDR2 from the germline V gene are SGHNT and YYREEE (reference sequence). V was pared by 4 bases and J by 4 bases, with 18 bases between. CDR3: CASSAVREGSYEQYF. The DNA of the CDR3 is TGTGCCAGCAGCGCTGTCCGGGAAGGGTCTTACGAGCAGTACTTC. The full variable domain, rest sourced from reference TRBV5-4 and TRBJ2-7, is ETGVTQSPTHLIKTRGQQVTLRCSSQSGHNTVSWYQQALGQGPQFIFQYYREEENGRGNFPPRFSGLQFPNYSSELNVNALELDDSALYLCASSAVREGSYEQYFGPGTRLTVT.